A single sample is the source of the 17 T cell receptor beta chains below, sequenced in a study of T cell changes during pregnancy in multiple sclerosis. Measured with immunoSEQ multiplex PCR; TCRdb has only the in-frame clones, and not every one. The data show tens of thousands of clones, 90% to 95% seen once. The input for sequencing was peripheral blood, taken after pregnancy. Receptor source: a female donor with multiple sclerosis, enrolled in a pregnancy study.

V is TRBV7-6 and J is TRBJ1-1, with a weak D call TRBD1 (5 bases). The CDR3 runs 12 residues. The germline V and J ends were trimmed by 2 bases and 7 bases, with 8 bases remaining between them. Germline assignment: CDR1 SGHVS and CDR2 FNYEAQ. CDR3 amino acids: CASSLIRGEAFF. CDR3 sequence (DNA): TGTGCCAGCAGCTTAATAAGGGGTGAAGCTTTCTTT.

The chain employs TRBV5-6 and TRBJ2-1; no reliable D call. The V end lost 1 base, the J end lost 9 bases, and 5 bases lay between the germline ends. Germline CDR1 SGHDT, CDR2 YYEEEE. The CDR3 runs 11 residues. As DNA, the CDR3 is TGTGCCAGCAGCTTGTGGCCTGAGCAGTTCTTC. Translating it yields CASSLWPEQFF.

The genes are TRBV5-5 and TRBJ1-5; perhaps TRBD1 as D (5 bases). CDR3 length equals 15 residues. The germline V gene encodes CDR1 SGHKS and CDR2 YYEKEE (reference sequence). V dropped 0 bases and J dropped 1 base, with 8 bases sitting between them. CDR3 sequence: CASSLAQGSNQPQHF. CDR3 DNA sequence: TGTGCCAGCAGCTTGGCCCAGGGAAGCAATCAGCCCCAGCATTTT.

This rearrangement joins TRBV16 to TRBJ1-2; 8 bases align to TRBD1. Germline values: CDR1 KGHSY, CDR2 FQNENV. This CDR3 contains 15 residues. V lost 5 bases to trimming and J lost 4 bases; unmatched junction nucleotides: 9. DNA for the CDR3: TGTGCCAGCAGCACCGGGGACAGGACAGTCTATGGCTACACCTTC. Its translation is CASSTGDRTVYGYTF. The full variable domain, its missing parts supplied by reference TRBV16 and TRBJ1-2, is GEEVAQTPKHLVRGEGQKAKLYCAPIKGHSYVFWYQQVLKNEFKFLISFQNENVFDETGMPKERFSAKCLPNSPCSLEIQATKLEDSAVYFCASSTGDRTVYGYTFGSGTRLTVV.

V usage is TRBV5-6 and J usage is TRBJ1-5; D not resolved. V was clipped by 0 bases and J by 2 bases, with 9 bases between them. The germline V gene encodes CDR1 SGHDT and CDR2 YYEEEE. The CDR3 spans 15 residues. The CDR3 is CASSLVGVGNQPQHF. CDR3 DNA sequence: TGTGCCAGCAGCTTGGTTGGAGTGGGCAATCAGCCCCAGCATTTT.

J is TRBJ2-7 and V is TRBV6-1, with D possibly TRBD1 on 6 matching bases. The CDR3 runs to 13 residues. V was trimmed by 5 bases and J by 1 base, leaving 9 bases between them. Germline V gene sequence: CDR1 MNHNS, CDR2 SASEGT. The CDR3 is CASSRTASYEQYF. In nucleotides, the CDR3 is TGTGCCAGCAGTAGGACAGCTTCCTACGAGCAGTACTTC.

The V call is TRBV14, the J call TRBJ1-2; no firm D call. Trimming took 1 base from V and 4 from J, leaving 7 bases between them. In germline, CDR1 is SGHDN, CDR2 FVKESK. CDR3 length: 13 residues. The CDR3 region is CASSQAPGYGYTF. CDR3 DNA: TGTGCCAGCAGCCAAGCTCCCGGCTATGGCTACACCTTC.

The CDR3 loop is CASSLGATYNEQFF. The CDR3 DNA sequence: TGTGCCAGTAGCCTTGGGGCCACCTACAATGAGCAGTTCTTC. The chain uses TRBV19 and TRBJ2-1; a possible D gene is TRBD1 (5 bases). The CDR3 has 14 amino acids. V was shortened by 6 bases and J by 2 bases, with 11 bases between the two germline ends. In germline, CDR1 is LNHDA, CDR2 SQIVND (reference sequence).

V is TRBV4-2 and J is TRBJ2-5, with TRBD2 matching 10 bases. V was clipped by 4 bases and J by 4 bases; unmatched bases: 6. The V gene's germline CDR1 is LGHNA and CDR2 YNFKEQ. This CDR3 has 15 residues. The chain's CDR3 is CASSLTSGVGETQYF. The DNA of the CDR3 is TGTGCCAGCAGCCTAACTAGCGGGGTAGGAGAGACCCAGTACTTC.

This sequence joins TRBV29-1 and TRBJ1-4; 8 nucleotides align to TRBD1. The CDR3 totals 13 residues. Germline CDR1 reads SQVTM; CDR2 reads ANQGSEA. Trimming at V came to 6 bases and at J to 10 bases, leaving 10 bases not matched to a gene. CDR3 in amino acids: CSVGQAEPGKLFF. The CDR3 DNA reads as TGCAGCGTGGGACAGGCCGAACCGGGAAAACTGTTTTTT.

This chain connects TRBV5-1 to TRBJ2-5, with 9 nucleotides matching TRBD1. The V gene end was trimmed by 4 bases and the J gene end by 5 bases; junction bases not matched to a gene: 6. This CDR3 has 14 amino acids. Germline lookup yields CDR1 SGHRS and CDR2 YFSETQ. CDR3 sequence: CASSDRGDLETQYF. DNA of the CDR3: TGCGCCAGCAGCGACAGGGGGGATTTGGAGACCCAGTACTTC.

The chain couples TRBV5-6 to TRBJ1-2; tentatively, D is TRBD1 (5 bases). V lost 2 bases to trimming and J lost 0 bases, with 8 bases between them. CDR1 and CDR2 from the germline V gene are SGHDT and YYEEEE. The CDR3 totals 14 residues. The CDR3 is CASSFRTPNYGYTF. The DNA of the CDR3 is TGTGCCAGCAGCTTTAGGACACCTAACTATGGCTACACCTTC. Full variable domain (rest looked up from reference TRBV5-6 and TRBJ1-2): DAGVTQSPTHLIKTRGQQVTLRCSPKSGHDTVSWYQQALGQGPQFIFQYYEEEERQRGNFPDRFSGHQFPNYSSELNVNALLLGDSALYLCASSFRTPNYGYTFGSGTRLTVV.

This clone was recorded once. This chain uses TRBV10-3 with TRBJ2-7, with 10 nucleotides matching TRBD1. The CDR3 consists of 13 residues. V shed 9 bases and J 4 bases; nucleotides not matched to a gene: 6. Germline CDR1 reads ENHRY; CDR2 reads SYGVKD. CDR3 protein: CAIWDRGKYEQYF. The DNA of the CDR3 is TGTGCCATTTGGGACAGGGGAAAATACGAGCAGTACTTC.

The chain joins TRBV9 to TRBJ2-7, with D possibly TRBD2 on 5 matching bases. V was trimmed by 4 bases and J by 2 bases, leaving 13 bases between them. There are 14 residues in the CDR3. CDR1 and CDR2 from the germline V gene are SGDLS and YYNGEE. Here the CDR3 reads CASSPDGAAYEQYF. The CDR3 DNA sequence: TGTGCCAGCAGCCCCGACGGAGCGGCCTACGAGCAGTACTTC.

The rearrangement uses TRBV7-2 and TRBJ2-7; TRBD1 agrees at 8 bases. The V and J ends lost 6 bases and 4 bases, in that order; junction bases with no gene match: 8. CDR1 is SGHTA, CDR2 FQGNSA, per germline. The CDR3 has 14 residues. DNA for the CDR3: TGTGCCAGCAGTTCGGACAGGGTAGCTTACGAGCAGTACTTC. It is translated as CASSSDRVAYEQYF.

The chain links TRBV9 to TRBJ2-2; TRBD1 is a possible D gene (6 bases). Germline V gene sequence: CDR1 SGDLS, CDR2 YYNGEE. The CDR3 loop spans 16 amino acids. V lost 2 bases to trimming and J lost 2 bases, with 13 bases between them. The CDR3 sequence is CASSVGHLINTGELFF. The CDR3 nucleotides are TGTGCCAGCAGCGTGGGACACCTCATAAACACCGGGGAGCTGTTTTTT.

CDR3 region: CASSLGGRGNEQFF. The CDR3 DNA is TGTGCCAGCAGCTTAGGAGGCAGGGGCAATGAGCAGTTCTTC. The chain carries TRBV11-3 and TRBJ2-1; the D gene is possibly TRBD1 (6 bases). CDR3 length: 14 amino acids. Germline V CDR1 and CDR2: SGHNT, YENEEA. Trimming left V 1 base short and J 6 bases short, with 10 bases between.